A single sample is the source of the 6 T cell receptor beta chains below, sequenced in a study of spatial heterogeneity in lung cancer. TCRdb re-analysed the 5' RACE reads in MiXCR, keeping a single row per CDR3 protein. The data hold approximately 10,000 distinct CDR3 sequences, with about 5.5% observed a single time. No antigen has been assigned to these receptors. Study conclusions and caveats: Counts of expanded intratumoral alpha and beta TCRs tracked tumor mutation counts.

Regarding time point: sample taken at primary tumor resection. The sequenced sample was lung tumor tissue, obtained at surgery. Receptor source: a male donor with early-stage non-small cell lung cancer.

This clonotype was recorded many times. Found in a library prepared for alpha chains, this beta chain is an off-target read, and its abundance has little meaning. This chain joins TRBV20-1 and TRBJ1-1, with D uncertain. There are 14 residues in the CDR3. V gave up 3 bases and J gave up 0 bases, with 11 bases separating them. Germline CDR1 reads DFQATT; CDR2 reads SNEGSKA (reference sequence). The chain's CDR3 is CSARETQLNTEAFF. The CDR3, as DNA: TGCAGTGCTAGGGAGACTCAACTGAACACTGAAGCTTTCTTT.

This clonotype was counted a few times. A library prepared for alpha chains yielded this beta chain as an off-target read; its size is of little meaning. The chain is built from TRBV7-8 and TRBJ2-7; tentative D call: TRBD2 (6 bases). V lost 4 bases, J lost 6 bases, and 16 bases lay in between. The length of the CDR3 is 14 residues. The germline CDR1 and CDR2 sequences are SGHVS and FQNEAQ. CDR3 residues: CASSSRTNLREQYF. The CDR3 nucleotides read TGTGCCAGCAGCTCCAGGACTAACTTGCGCGAGCAGTACTTC.

This clonotype was detected many times. This beta chain turned up in a library designed for alpha chains; as an off-target read, its abundance says little. The chain joins TRBV20-1 to TRBJ2-5; D gene ambiguous. Trimming removed 5 bases at V and 5 bases at J, with 15 bases between. Germline CDR1 reads DFQATT; CDR2 reads SNEGSKA (reference sequence). The CDR3 contains 13 residues. The CDR3 bases are TGCAGTGCTCCGGACCCGAGGTTCGAGACCCAGTACTTC. Its protein is CSAPDPRFETQYF.

On this clonotype: For a library built for alpha chains, this beta chain is a stray read; little rests on its size. The chain uses TRBV7-2 and TRBJ2-3, with TRBD2 matching 9 bases. Losses at the gene ends were 5 bases for V and 1 base for J; bases not matched to a gene: 4. Germline CDR1 is SGHTA and CDR2 is FQGNSA. This CDR3 has 15 amino acids. CDR3 nucleotide sequence: TGTGCCAGCAGCCATAGCGGGAGAGGCACAGATACGCAGTATTTT. Translated, it gives CASSHSGRGTDTQYF.

At least ten counts were recorded for this clonotype. This beta chain is off target for a library built for alpha chains, so its abundance means little. The chain has TRBV28 and TRBJ2-7; D is possibly TRBD2 (6 bases). This CDR3 comprises 14 residues. Trimming pared 2 bases from V and 5 bases from J, leaving 13 bases between. Germline V gives CDR1 MDHEN, CDR2 SYDVKM. CDR3 region: CASSLQLARNEQYF. The CDR3 region has the DNA TGTGCCAGCAGTTTACAACTAGCTCGGAACGAGCAGTACTTC.

By sample fraction, this clonotype is medium-sized. Because the library targeted alpha chains, this beta chain is an off-target read whose size means little. The chain joins TRBV5-1 to TRBJ1-5; no clear D gene. CDR1 and CDR2 from the germline V gene are SGHRS and YFSETQ. The V and J ends lost 0 bases and 0 bases respectively, with 1 base between them. This CDR3 is 13 amino acids long. The CDR3 DNA is TGCGCCAGCAGCTTGGGTAGCAATCAGCCCCAGCATTTT. This encodes CASSLGSNQPQHF. Complete variable domain (other parts from reference TRBV5-1 and TRBJ1-5): KAGVTQTPRYLIKTRGQQVTLSCSPISGHRSVSWYQQTPGQGLQFLFEYFSETQRNKGNFPGRFSGRQFSNSRSEMNVSTLELGDSALYLCASSLGSNQPQHFGDGTRLSIL.